The 31 T cell receptor beta chains in this list originate from one sample, sequenced in a study of post-analysis software for immune sequencing data (dated by TCRdb to about 2015). What the study reported, not specific to this receptor: Patients showed significantly higher frequencies than controls for a handful of TRBV segments, among them TRBV5-6, TRBV5-1 and TRBV20-1.

No antigen has been identified for these receptors. The library came from PCR. Sequenced on an Illumina HiSeq 2500. To reduce PCR and sequencing biases, unique molecular identifiers were built into the TCR beta cDNA libraries. Starting from the raw public reads, TCRdb applied fastp trimming at Q25, assembled clones with MiXCR and retained in-frame beta chains. Merged by CDR3 protein, the rows form single entries marked with the most common genes and DNA. Recorded for this sample are roughly 730,000 distinct CDR3 sequences; 25% to 30% of them occurred a single time. Clones ranked in the top ten supply about 0.5% of the sample. Sequences were obtained from blood. The receptor source for this set is a girl between 5 and 17 years old with multiple sclerosis.

This clonotype was found many times. The chain couples TRBV10-3 to TRBJ2-5; 8 positions agree with TRBD2. CDR3 size: 15 residues. Per the germline V gene, CDR1 is ENHRY and CDR2 is SYGVKD. V trimming: 4 bases; J trimming: 1 base; junction bases outside the gene matches: 5. The CDR3 DNA sequence: TGTGCCATCAGTGTATTAGCGGGGACCCAAGAGACCCAGTACTTC. Its protein is CAISVLAGTQETQYF.

The chain combines TRBV7-2 with TRBJ2-1; TRBD1 agrees at 7 bases. The germline gives CDR1 SGHTA, CDR2 FQGNSA. Unmatched junction bases numbered 7, after V lost 5 bases and J lost 0 bases. The CDR3 spans 16 residues. DNA of the CDR3: TGTGCCAGCAGCCAAGGGGGCACTGACTCCTACAATGAGCAGTTCTTC. Translated, it gives CASSQGGTDSYNEQFF.

CDR3 in amino acids: CASSRGKETTNEKLFF. The CDR3 bases are TGTGCCAGCAGTCGCGGGAAGGAGACAACTAATGAAAAACTGTTTTTT. The chain combines TRBV25-1 with TRBJ1-4; no clear D gene. The CDR3 has 16 residues. V lost 5 bases to trimming and J lost 0 bases, with 13 bases between them. Per the germline V gene, CDR1 is MGHDK and CDR2 is SYGVNS. Full variable domain (outside the CDR3, taken from reference TRBV25-1 and TRBJ1-4): EADIYQTPRYLVIGTGKKITLECSQTMGHDKMYWYQQDPGMELHLIHYSYGVNSTEKGDLSSESTVSRIRTEHFPLTLESARPSHTSQYLCASSRGKETTNEKLFFGSGTQLSVL.

This chain joins TRBV20-1 and TRBJ1-2; D gene ambiguous. V gave up 5 bases and J gave up 8 bases, with 18 bases separating them. CDR1 and CDR2 (germline): DFQATT, SNEGSKA (reference sequence). The CDR3 sequence is 13 residues long. In nucleotides, the CDR3 is TGCAGTGCTCGCCCTGGGATAGGCCCGGGCTACACCTTC. It codes for CSARPGIGPGYTF.

V and J are TRBV10-3 and TRBJ2-7, with TRBD2 matching 7 bases. The CDR3 sequence is 12 residues long. The ends lost 9 bases at V and 4 bases at J; junction bases unmatched: 6. Germline-derived CDR1 and CDR2 are ENHRY and SYGVKD. This CDR3 reads CAMGGGAYEQYF. CDR3 DNA: TGTGCCATGGGGGGAGGGGCTTACGAGCAGTACTTC.

This chain uses TRBV5-1 with TRBJ2-1, with TRBD2 as a possible D gene (5 bases). This CDR3 comprises 15 residues. V gave up 5 bases and J gave up 0 bases, with 12 bases separating them. Germline loops: CDR1 SGHRS, CDR2 YFSETQ. CDR3 nucleotide sequence: TGCGCCAGCAGATTCCGGGGAAGCTCCTACAATGAGCAGTTCTTC. It specifies CASRFRGSSYNEQFF.

About this clonotype itself: Just one base apart from a much larger clone, this may be a read error. This chain uses TRBV5-1 with TRBJ2-3, with no clear D. Germline V lookup: CDR1 SGHRS, CDR2 YFSETQ. V lost 2 bases, J lost 2 bases, and 3 bases lay in between. The CDR3 length is 12 residues. CDR3: CASSFDTDTQYF. The CDR3 region has the DNA TGCGCCAGCAGCTTCGACACAGATACGCAGTATTTT.

This clonotype was observed a handful of times. The rearrangement uses TRBV5-5 and TRBJ2-3; 9 nucleotides match TRBD1. Germline CDR1 SGHKS, CDR2 YYEKEE (reference sequence). The V gene end was trimmed by 4 bases and the J gene end by 5 bases; junction bases not matched to a gene: 8. This CDR3 comprises 15 residues. The CDR3 protein is CASSPGTGLGDTQYF. For the CDR3, the DNA is TGTGCCAGCAGCCCCGGGACAGGGCTAGGAGATACGCAGTATTTT.

This clonotype came up a few times. The chain recombines TRBV20-1 with TRBJ1-1; D remains ambiguous. CDR3 length: 13 residues. V gave up 0 bases and J gave up 1 base, with 6 bases separating them. CDR1 and CDR2 from the germline V gene are DFQATT and SNEGSKA (reference sequence). The CDR3 spells CSAREDANTEAFF. The CDR3, as DNA: TGCAGTGCTAGAGAAGACGCGAACACTGAAGCTTTCTTT.

This clonotype was found once. The rearrangement joins TRBV19 to TRBJ2-5; D may be TRBD2 (5 bases). This CDR3 region has 13 residues. The V and J ends lost 5 bases and 4 bases respectively, with 11 bases between them. In germline, CDR1 is LNHDA, CDR2 SQIVND (reference sequence). The CDR3 protein is CASSFRTGETQYF. CDR3 nucleotides: TGTGCCAGTAGTTTCCGGACTGGAGAGACCCAGTACTTC.

This clonotype was picked up a small number of times. The chain joins TRBV11-2 to TRBJ2-5; TRBD1 is a possible D gene (6 bases). This CDR3 region has 17 residues. V gave up 0 bases and J gave up 5 bases, with 19 bases separating them. Germline-derived CDR1 and CDR2 are SGHAT and FQNNGV. The CDR3 loop reads CASSLDQIVQGSETQYF. CDR3 bases: TGTGCCAGCAGCTTAGATCAGATTGTCCAGGGGAGTGAGACCCAGTACTTC.

This clonotype turned up a few times. The V gene is TRBV7-2, the J gene TRBJ2-1; either TRBD1 or TRBD2 may supply D (5 bases each). The V and J ends lost 2 bases and 4 bases respectively, with 15 bases between them. From germline, CDR1 is SGHTA and CDR2 FQGNSA. The CDR3 contains 16 residues. The CDR3 reads CASSLNWDPNYNEQFF. The CDR3 DNA is TGTGCCAGCAGCTTAAATTGGGACCCGAATTACAATGAGCAGTTCTTC.

This clonotype has only a few counts. The gene calls are TRBV15 and TRBJ1-6, with TRBD1 matching over 9 bases. Germline V lookup: CDR1 LNHNV, CDR2 YYDKDF (reference sequence). Losses at the gene ends were 1 base for V and 10 bases for J; bases not matched to a gene: 8. The CDR3 loop spans 16 amino acids. The CDR3 nucleotides are TGTGCCACCAGCAGAGTAACCGGGACAGGGTTCTCACCCCTCCACTTT. This encodes CATSRVTGTGFSPLHF. Variable domain in full (rest from reference TRBV15 and TRBJ1-6): DAMVIQNPRYQVTQFGKPVTLSCSQTLNHNVMYWYQQKSSQAPKLLFHYYDKDFNNEADTPDNFQSRRPNTSFCFLDIRSPGLGDTAMYLCATSRVTGTGFSPLHFGNGTRLTVT.

J is TRBJ2-3 and V is TRBV7-9, with 13 bases aligning to TRBD2. Trimming removed 5 bases from V and 11 bases from J; junction bases left unmatched: 7. The germline gives CDR1 SEHNR, CDR2 FQNEAQ (reference sequence). This CDR3 has 14 amino acids. In DNA form, the CDR3 reads TGTGCCAGCAGCCGTGGACTAGCGGGAGAGGTGCAGTATTTT. It codes for CASSRGLAGEVQYF.

In its sample, this clonotype was seen a few times. Germline and junction disagree at one end, which may indicate a read error. The CDR3 coding sequence is TGTGCCAGCAGCTTAATTCGGAGGGGGGCAGGAGATGGTTACACCTTC. Amino acids: CASSLIRRGAGDGYTF. The chain joins TRBV7-2 to TRBJ1-2; D may be TRBD1 (6 bases). From germline, CDR1 is SGHTA and CDR2 FQGNSA. This CDR3 comprises 16 residues.

V usage is TRBV12-3 or TRBV12-4 and J usage is TRBJ2-5, with D perhaps TRBD2 (5 bases). This CDR3 is 13 amino acids long. V lost 3 bases and J 5 bases, leaving 10 bases between the germline ends. The CDR3 DNA follows: TGTGCCAGCAGTTTTACGGTAGCGGAGACCCAGTACTTC. It is translated as CASSFTVAETQYF.

The rearrangement joins TRBV15 to TRBJ2-1; D not certain. The germline V and J ends were trimmed by 0 bases and 12 bases, with 15 bases remaining between them. Germline V gives CDR1 LNHNV, CDR2 YYDKDF (reference sequence). The CDR3 has 14 residues. The CDR3 DNA reads TGTGCCACCAGCAGAGATCGAGCTGGTCATGGGCAGTTCTTC. It is translated as CATSRDRAGHGQFF.

This clonotype has just a few counts. The chain combines TRBV12-3 or TRBV12-4 with TRBJ2-5, with a weak D call TRBD1 (6 bases). V was pared by 3 bases and J by 10 bases, with 12 bases between. This CDR3 region has 12 residues. The CDR3, as DNA: TGTGCCAGCAGTTTTTCCGGGACAATCCAGTACTTC. The encoded protein is CASSFSGTIQYF.

The chain couples TRBV5-1 to TRBJ1-2; D is perhaps TRBD1 (6 bases). This CDR3 contains 12 residues. Trimming took off 4 bases at V and 8 bases at J, with 12 bases between the two ends. CDR1 SGHRS and CDR2 YFSETQ come from the germline V gene. The CDR3, as DNA: TGCGCCAGCAGCGCGGACAGCGGGGGCTACACCTTC. Its protein product is CASSADSGGYTF.

The gene calls are TRBV4-2 and TRBJ1-6; maybe TRBD1 (5 bases). Trimming stripped 4 bases from V and 9 bases from J, with 16 bases between. The V gene's germline CDR1 is LGHNA and CDR2 YNFKEQ. The CDR3 spans 15 residues. The CDR3 bases are TGTGCCAGCAGCCTCGGGGGGTTCGGTGGTTCACCCCTCCACTTT. The encoded protein is CASSLGGFGGSPLHF.

CDR3 sequence (DNA): TGCAGTGCCGGCGCTCTCGGGACTAGCGGTTTGAGCTCCTACAATGAGCAGTTCTTC. Its protein is CSAGALGTSGLSSYNEQFF. The chain carries TRBV20-1 and TRBJ2-1; 11 positions match TRBD2. Trimming cost V 6 bases and J 0 bases; bases outside gene matches: 16. Germline V gene sequence: CDR1 DFQATT, CDR2 SNEGSKA (reference sequence). This CDR3 spans 19 amino acids.

The rearrangement links TRBV2 to TRBJ1-2; the D gene is possibly TRBD1 (6 bases). The ends were cut back, 4 bases at V and 8 bases at J, with 20 bases in the middle. The CDR3 runs to 15 residues. Germline values: CDR1 SNHLY, CDR2 FYNNEI. For the CDR3, the DNA is TGTGCCAGCAGTGCTACGACAGGTCTTGGCGCAGGCTACACCTTC. Amino acid sequence: CASSATTGLGAGYTF.

This clonotype has just a few counts. The chain uses TRBV24-1 and TRBJ2-1; D possibly uses TRBD1 or TRBD2 (6 bases each). The V gene's germline CDR1 is KGHDR and CDR2 SFDVKD. The CDR3 is 15 amino acids. V was shortened by 4 bases and J by 7 bases, with 16 bases between the two germline ends. The CDR3: CATSEPNTGRNEQFF. In DNA, the CDR3 is TGTGCCACCAGTGAACCTAATACAGGGAGGAATGAGCAGTTCTTC.

V gene TRBV2 combines with J gene TRBJ2-7; maybe TRBD1 (5 bases). CDR1 is SNHLY, CDR2 FYNNEI, per germline. Trimming removed 4 bases at V and 7 bases at J, with 11 bases between. This CDR3 comprises 12 residues. CDR3 protein: CASSGGYNEQYF. The CDR3 bases are TGTGCCAGCAGTGGGGGCTACAATGAGCAGTACTTC.

The genes are TRBV12-3 or TRBV12-4 and TRBJ2-3, with TRBD2 identical over 7 bases. This CDR3 comprises 13 residues. V was pared by 3 bases and J by 4 bases, with 1 base of the junction left unmatched. For the CDR3, the DNA is TGTGCCAGCAGTTTCCGGGGGGCAGATACGCAGTATTTT. This sequence encodes CASSFRGADTQYF.

J is TRBJ2-1 and V is TRBV5-1; TRBD2 matches at 12 bases. The CDR3 contains 16 residues. V lost 4 bases to trimming and J lost 7 bases; unmatched junction nucleotides: 9. Germline CDR1 SGHRS, CDR2 YFSETQ. CDR3 region: CASSPRLAGVSNEQFF. DNA of the CDR3: TGCGCCAGCAGCCCTCGACTAGCGGGAGTAAGTAATGAGCAGTTCTTC.

This clonotype was seen more than once but under ten times. This chain links TRBV4-3 with TRBJ2-3; 7 positions agree with TRBD1. CDR1 and CDR2 from the germline V gene are LGHNA and YSLEER. This CDR3 region has 16 residues. The J segment lost 5 bases and the V segment lost 0 bases, leaving 8 bases of the junction unmatched. CDR3 DNA: TGCGCCAGCAGCCAAGACGGTATTAACAGGGGAGATACGCAGTATTTT. This codes for CASSQDGINRGDTQYF.

The chain joins TRBV12-3 or TRBV12-4 to TRBJ2-3, with a tentative D call TRBD2 (6 bases). This CDR3 spans 17 amino acids. Trimming removed 5 bases from V and 0 bases from J, with 18 bases in between. The chain's CDR3 is CASSPDERGTSTDTQYF. CDR3 DNA sequence: TGTGCCAGCAGTCCCGATGAACGCGGGACTAGCACAGATACGCAGTATTTT.

The rearrangement links TRBV5-1 to TRBJ2-7, with D tentatively TRBD1 or TRBD2 (6 bases each). CDR3 size: 15 residues. Trimming shortened V by 0 bases and J by 3 bases, and 13 bases separated the two germline ends. Germline CDR1 is SGHRS and CDR2 is YFSETQ. The CDR3 region is CASSLEGGAYYEQYF. CDR3 bases: TGCGCCAGCAGCTTGGAGGGGGGAGCCTACTACGAGCAGTACTTC.

V is TRBV28 and J is TRBJ2-2; tentatively, D is TRBD1 or TRBD2 (5 bases each). The germline V gene encodes CDR1 MDHEN and CDR2 SYDVKM. V was shortened by 3 bases and J by 3 bases, with 11 bases between the two germline ends. The length of the CDR3 is 15 residues. CDR3 amino acids: CASSFGGIDTGELFF. DNA of the CDR3: TGTGCCAGCAGTTTTGGGGGTATCGACACCGGGGAGCTGTTTTTT. Looking up the rest from reference TRBV28 and TRBJ2-2 gives the full variable domain: DVKVTQSSRYLVKRTGEKVFLECVQDMDHENMFWYRQDPGLGLRLIYFSYDVKMKEKGDIPEGYSVSREKKERFSLILESASTNQTSMYLCASSFGGIDTGELFFGEGSRLTVL.

This chain uses TRBV15 with TRBJ2-7; TRBD1 matches at 10 bases. V lost 1 base to trimming and J lost 5 bases; unmatched junction nucleotides: 5. This CDR3 is built from 15 residues. Per the germline V gene, CDR1 is LNHNV and CDR2 is YYDKDF (reference sequence). CDR3 residues: CATSRARDRGHEQYF. The DNA for the CDR3 is TGTGCCACCAGCAGAGCCAGGGACAGGGGACACGAGCAGTACTTC.